This TCR beta chain is from a study of CD8+CD57+ T cells in acquired aplastic anemia. According to the study, genomic DNA was the template for TCR beta VDJ and CDR3 profiling. TCRdb re-derived calls from the reads in MiXCR, one entry per CDR3 protein. The table includes 450,000 to 550,000 distinct CDR3 sequences, under 40% detected once. Patients chosen for sequencing had CD8+CD57+ cells that had expanded, as shown by flow cytometry. All participating patients were living with severe acquired aplastic anemia. Germline CDR1 reads MNHNS; CDR2 reads SASEGT. Trimming took 7 bases from V and 0 from J, leaving 13 bases between them. The length of the CDR3 is 15 residues.

This receptor was identified in a human donor with aplastic anemia. The V call is TRBV6-1, the J call TRBJ1-3; D unresolved. The specimen sequenced was sorted CD4+, CD8+, or CD8+CD57+ T cells (not recorded which) from PBMCs. CDR3 residues: CASTTTDDSGNTIYF. For the CDR3, the DNA is TGTGCCAGCACAACGACGGACGACTCTGGAAACACCATATATTTT.